A selection of T cell receptor beta chains follows, all from one sample in a study of cytomegalovirus exposure and HLA in healthy donors. Clones were sequenced by immunoSEQ multiplex PCR, and TCRdb holds only the in-frame ones, with some missing. The data contain 110,000 to 150,000 clones, about 75% of them seen just once; the ten biggest clones take up over 6.5%. Sequencing was done on a sample of PBMCs. The receptors derive from a man aged 25 to 40 in good health and CMV-seronegative. The CDR3 runs from the conserved cysteine through the conserved F or W. D genes are given only for firm matches. Expanded clones get a size class; other rows say once, few or many, or leave the size out.

clone size: NA
CDR3 length: 13
D gene: NA
V gene: TRBV7-2
J gene: TRBJ2-7
CDR3 DNA: TGTGCCAGCAGCTCAAGCGACTCCTACGAGCAGTACTTC
CDR3 protein: CASSSSDSYEQYF

clone size: NA
CDR3 length: 15
D gene: NA
V gene: TRBV4-1
J gene: TRBJ2-7
CDR3 DNA: TGCGCCAGCAGCCCCCGCGCCACAGCCTCCTACGAGCAGTACTTC
CDR3 protein: CASSPRATASYEQYF

clone size: NA
CDR3 length: 16
D gene: TRBD2
V gene: TRBV5-1
J gene: TRBJ2-3
CDR3 DNA: TGCGCCAGCAGCCCCTCAGGAGCGGGGAACACAGATACGCAGTATTTT
CDR3 protein: CASSPSGAGNTDTQYF

clone size: NA
CDR3 length: 15
D gene: NA
V gene: TRBV7-3
J gene: TRBJ1-1
CDR3 DNA: TGTGCCAGCAGCCCTGGAGGAACAGTGAACACTGAAGCTTTCTTT
CDR3 protein: CASSPGGTVNTEAFF

clone size: NA
CDR3 length: 15
D gene: NA
V gene: TRBV6-5
J gene: TRBJ2-7
CDR3 DNA: TGTGCCAGCAGTTACTCTGACAGTGGCTCCTACGAGCAGTACTTC
CDR3 protein: CASSYSDSGSYEQYF

clone size: few
CDR3 length: 13
D gene: NA
V gene: TRBV18
J gene: TRBJ1-5
CDR3 DNA: TGTGCCAGCTCACCAGGGAGGGATCAGCCCCAGCATTTT
CDR3 protein: CASSPGRDQPQHF

clone size: medium-sized
CDR3 length: 15
D gene: TRBD1
V gene: TRBV7-2
J gene: TRBJ2-7
CDR3 DNA: TGTGCCAGCAGCCGAACCGGGACAGGGTCCTACGAGCAGTACTTC
CDR3 protein: CASSRTGTGSYEQYF

clone size: once
CDR3 length: 14
D gene: TRBD2
V gene: TRBV2
J gene: TRBJ2-1
CDR3 DNA: TGTGCCAGCGGGGTACTAGCGGGAGACAATGAGCAGTTCTTC
CDR3 protein: CASGVLAGDNEQFF

clone size: NA
CDR3 length: 15
D gene: NA
V gene: TRBV5-1
J gene: TRBJ2-6
CDR3 DNA: TGCGCCAGCAGCTTCGTGGGTGGTGGGGCCAACGGCCTGACTTTC
CDR3 protein: CASSFVGGGANGLTF

clone size: NA
CDR3 length: 12
D gene: TRBD1
V gene: TRBV19
J gene: TRBJ1-1
CDR3 DNA: TGTGGCGCGACAGGGGGCTATAGTGAAGCTTTCTTT
CDR3 protein: CGATGGYSEAFF

clone size: NA
CDR3 length: 17
D gene: TRBD1
V gene: TRBV18
J gene: TRBJ1-3
CDR3 DNA: TGTGCCAGCTCACCACGGTACGACAGGGCCAGTGGAAACACCATATATTTT
CDR3 protein: CASSPRYDRASGNTIYF

clone size: once
CDR3 length: 14
D gene: NA
V gene: TRBV29-1
J gene: TRBJ1-1
CDR3 DNA: TGCAGCGTGGCGGAGCAGGGGACGTACACTGAAGCTTTCTTT
CDR3 protein: CSVAEQGTYTEAFF

clone size: NA
CDR3 length: 13
D gene: NA
V gene: TRBV11-2
J gene: TRBJ2-7
CDR3 DNA: TGTGCCAGCTGCTTAGGAGGCTCCTACGAGCAGTACTTC
CDR3 protein: CASCLGGSYEQYF

clone size: NA
CDR3 length: 14
D gene: TRBD1
V gene: TRBV7-9
J gene: TRBJ2-3
CDR3 DNA: TGTGCCAGCAGCCGGGACAGCAGCACAGATACGCAGTATTTT
CDR3 protein: CASSRDSSTDTQYF

clone size: NA
CDR3 length: 16
D gene: NA
V gene: TRBV7-9
J gene: TRBJ2-2
CDR3 DNA: TGTGCCAGCAGCTTACTAAGGGACACCGACACCGGGGAGCTGTTTTTT
CDR3 protein: CASSLLRDTDTGELFF